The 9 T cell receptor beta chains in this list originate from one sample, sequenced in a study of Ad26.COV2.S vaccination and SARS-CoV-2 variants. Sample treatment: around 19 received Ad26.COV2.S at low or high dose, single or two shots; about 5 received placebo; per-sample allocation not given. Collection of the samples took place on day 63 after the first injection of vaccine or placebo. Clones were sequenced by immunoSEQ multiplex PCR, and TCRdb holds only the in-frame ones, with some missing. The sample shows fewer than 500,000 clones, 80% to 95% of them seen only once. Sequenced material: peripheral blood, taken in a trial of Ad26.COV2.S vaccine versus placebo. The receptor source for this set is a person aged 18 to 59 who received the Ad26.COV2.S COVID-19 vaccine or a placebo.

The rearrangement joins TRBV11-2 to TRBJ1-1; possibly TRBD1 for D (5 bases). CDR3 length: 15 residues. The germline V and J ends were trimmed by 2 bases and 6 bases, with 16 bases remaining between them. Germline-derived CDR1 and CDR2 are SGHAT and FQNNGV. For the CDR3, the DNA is TGTGCCAGCAGCTTACCAGGGTTCAGTGCGGCTGAAGCTTTCTTT. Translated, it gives CASSLPGFSAAEAFF.

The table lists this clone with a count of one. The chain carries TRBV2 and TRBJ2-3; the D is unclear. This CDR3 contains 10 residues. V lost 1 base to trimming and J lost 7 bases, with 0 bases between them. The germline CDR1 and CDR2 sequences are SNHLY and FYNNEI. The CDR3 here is CASSEDTQYF. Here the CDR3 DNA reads TGTGCCAGCAGTGAAGATACGCAGTATTTT.

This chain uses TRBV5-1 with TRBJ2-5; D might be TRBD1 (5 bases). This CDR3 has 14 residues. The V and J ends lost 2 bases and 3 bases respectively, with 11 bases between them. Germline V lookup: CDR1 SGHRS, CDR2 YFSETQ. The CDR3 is CASSFTGREETQYF. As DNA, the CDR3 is TGCGCCAGCAGCTTTACAGGACGGGAAGAGACCCAGTACTTC.

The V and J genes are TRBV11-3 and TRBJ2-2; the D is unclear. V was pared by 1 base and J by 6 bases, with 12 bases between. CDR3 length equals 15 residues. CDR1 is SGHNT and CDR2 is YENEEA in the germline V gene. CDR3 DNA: TGTGCCAGCAGCTTAGCTCTCGGGTGGTCCGGGGAGCTGTTTTTT. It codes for CASSLALGWSGELFF. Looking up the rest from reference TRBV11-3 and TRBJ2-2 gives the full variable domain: EAGVVQSPRYKIIEKKQPVAFWCNPISGHNTLYWYLQNLGQGPELLIRYENEEAVDDSQLPKDRFSAERLKGVDSTLKIQPAELGDSAVYLCASSLALGWSGELFFGEGSRLTVL.

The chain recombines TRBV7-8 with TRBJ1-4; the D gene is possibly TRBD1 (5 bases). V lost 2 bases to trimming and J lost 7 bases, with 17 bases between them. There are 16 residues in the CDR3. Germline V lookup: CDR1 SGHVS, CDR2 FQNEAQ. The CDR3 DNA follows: TGTGCCAGCAGCTTAAAACCCAGGGAGTTTGGTGAAAAACTGTTTTTT. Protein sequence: CASSLKPREFGEKLFF.

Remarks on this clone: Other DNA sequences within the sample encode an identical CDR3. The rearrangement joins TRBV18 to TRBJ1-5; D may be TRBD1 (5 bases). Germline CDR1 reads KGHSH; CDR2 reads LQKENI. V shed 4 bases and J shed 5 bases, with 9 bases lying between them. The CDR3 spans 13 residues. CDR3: CASSQGRDQPQHF. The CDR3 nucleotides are TGTGCCAGCTCACAGGGGAGGGATCAGCCCCAGCATTTT. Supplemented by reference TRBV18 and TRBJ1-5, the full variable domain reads NAGVMQNPRHLVRRRGQEARLRCSPMKGHSHVYWYRQLPEEGLKFMVYLQKENIIDESGMPKERFSAEFPKEGPSILRIQQVVRGDSAAYFCASSQGRDQPQHFGDGTRLSIL.

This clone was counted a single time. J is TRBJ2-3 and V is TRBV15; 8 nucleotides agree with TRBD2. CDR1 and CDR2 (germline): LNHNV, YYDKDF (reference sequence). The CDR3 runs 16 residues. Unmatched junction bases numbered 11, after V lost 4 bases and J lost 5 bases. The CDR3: CATSTRGSGIRDTQYF. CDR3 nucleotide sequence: TGTGCCACCAGCACCCGGGGTAGCGGGATTCGAGATACGCAGTATTTT.

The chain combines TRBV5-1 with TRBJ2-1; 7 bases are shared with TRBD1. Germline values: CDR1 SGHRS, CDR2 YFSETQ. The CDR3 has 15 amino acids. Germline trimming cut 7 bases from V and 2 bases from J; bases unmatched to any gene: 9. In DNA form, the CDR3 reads TGCGCCAGCCAGCTCCTGACAGGGACCTACAATGAGCAGTTCTTC. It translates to CASQLLTGTYNEQFF.

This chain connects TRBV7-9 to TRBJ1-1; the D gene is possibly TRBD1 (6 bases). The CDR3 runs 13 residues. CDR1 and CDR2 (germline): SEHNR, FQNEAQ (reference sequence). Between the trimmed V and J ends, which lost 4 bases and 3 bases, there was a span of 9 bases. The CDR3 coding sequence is TGTGCCAGCAGCTCCACAGGGTACACTGAAGCTTTCTTT. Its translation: CASSSTGYTEAFF.